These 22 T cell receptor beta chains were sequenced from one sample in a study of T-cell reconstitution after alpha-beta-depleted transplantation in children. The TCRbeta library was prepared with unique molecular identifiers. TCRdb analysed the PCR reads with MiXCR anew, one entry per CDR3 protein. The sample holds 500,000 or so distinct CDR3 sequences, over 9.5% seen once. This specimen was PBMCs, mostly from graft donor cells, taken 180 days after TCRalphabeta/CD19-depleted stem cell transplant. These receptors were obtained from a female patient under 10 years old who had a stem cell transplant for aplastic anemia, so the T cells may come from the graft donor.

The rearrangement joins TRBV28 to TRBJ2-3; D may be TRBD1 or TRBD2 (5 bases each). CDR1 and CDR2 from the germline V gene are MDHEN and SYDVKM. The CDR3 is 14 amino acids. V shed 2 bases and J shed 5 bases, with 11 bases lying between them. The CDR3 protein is CASSLPGTKDTQYF. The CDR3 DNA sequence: TGTGCCAGCAGTTTACCAGGGACCAAAGATACGCAGTATTTT.

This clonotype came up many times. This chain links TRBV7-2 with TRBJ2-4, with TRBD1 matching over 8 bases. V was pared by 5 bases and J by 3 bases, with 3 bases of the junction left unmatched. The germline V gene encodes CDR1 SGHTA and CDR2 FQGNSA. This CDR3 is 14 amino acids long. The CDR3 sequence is CASSPDRGKNIQYF. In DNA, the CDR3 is TGTGCCAGCAGCCCTGACAGGGGCAAAAACATTCAGTACTTC.

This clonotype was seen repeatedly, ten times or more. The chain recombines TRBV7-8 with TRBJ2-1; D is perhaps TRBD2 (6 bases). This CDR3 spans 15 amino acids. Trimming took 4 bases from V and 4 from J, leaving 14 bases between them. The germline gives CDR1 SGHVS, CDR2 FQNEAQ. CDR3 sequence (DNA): TGTGCCAGCAGCTCCCTGGCGGGGTTTTACAATGAGCAGTTCTTC. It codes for CASSSLAGFYNEQFF.

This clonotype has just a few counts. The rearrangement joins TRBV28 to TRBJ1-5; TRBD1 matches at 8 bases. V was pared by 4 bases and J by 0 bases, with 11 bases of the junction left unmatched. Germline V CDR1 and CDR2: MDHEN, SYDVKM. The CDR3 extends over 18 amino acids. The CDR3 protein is CASSSVLGQGSSNQPQHF. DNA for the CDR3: TGTGCCAGCAGTTCGGTACTAGGACAGGGCTCTAGCAATCAGCCCCAGCATTTT.

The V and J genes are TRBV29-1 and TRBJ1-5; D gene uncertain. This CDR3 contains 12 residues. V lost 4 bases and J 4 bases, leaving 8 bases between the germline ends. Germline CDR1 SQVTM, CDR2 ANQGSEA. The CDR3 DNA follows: TGCAGCGTTGTCGGGGAGAATCAGCCCCAGCATTTT. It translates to CSVVGENQPQHF.

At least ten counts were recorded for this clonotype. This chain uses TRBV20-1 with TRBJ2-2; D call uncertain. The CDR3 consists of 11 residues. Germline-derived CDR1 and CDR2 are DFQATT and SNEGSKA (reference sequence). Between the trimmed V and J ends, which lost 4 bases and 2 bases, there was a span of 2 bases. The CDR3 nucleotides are TGCAGTGCTACAAACACCGGGGAGCTGTTTTTT. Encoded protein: CSATNTGELFF.

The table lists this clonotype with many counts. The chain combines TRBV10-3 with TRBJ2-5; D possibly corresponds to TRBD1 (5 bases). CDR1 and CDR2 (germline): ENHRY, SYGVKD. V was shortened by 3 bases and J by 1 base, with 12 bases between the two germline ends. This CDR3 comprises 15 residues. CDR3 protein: CAISDLTRAQETQYF. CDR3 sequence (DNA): TGTGCCATCAGTGATCTTACCAGGGCCCAAGAGACCCAGTACTTC.

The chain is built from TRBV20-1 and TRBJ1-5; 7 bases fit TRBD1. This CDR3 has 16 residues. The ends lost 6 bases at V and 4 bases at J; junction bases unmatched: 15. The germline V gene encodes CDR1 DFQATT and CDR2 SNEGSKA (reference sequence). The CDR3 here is CSAGDWAGGSNQPQHF. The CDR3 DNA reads TGCAGTGCGGGGGACTGGGCAGGGGGTTCGAATCAGCCCCAGCATTTT.

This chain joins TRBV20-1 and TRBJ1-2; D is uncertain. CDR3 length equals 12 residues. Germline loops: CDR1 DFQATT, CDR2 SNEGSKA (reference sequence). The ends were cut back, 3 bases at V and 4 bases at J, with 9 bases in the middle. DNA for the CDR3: TGCAGTGCTAGCTGGCAGATCTATGGCTACACCTTC. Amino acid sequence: CSASWQIYGYTF.

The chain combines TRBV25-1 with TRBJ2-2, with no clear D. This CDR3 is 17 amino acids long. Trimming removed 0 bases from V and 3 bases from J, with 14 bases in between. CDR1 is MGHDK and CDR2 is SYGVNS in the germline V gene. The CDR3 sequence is CASSEYRQDPDTGELFF. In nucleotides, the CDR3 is TGTGCCAGCAGTGAATATCGGCAGGACCCAGACACCGGGGAGCTGTTTTTT.

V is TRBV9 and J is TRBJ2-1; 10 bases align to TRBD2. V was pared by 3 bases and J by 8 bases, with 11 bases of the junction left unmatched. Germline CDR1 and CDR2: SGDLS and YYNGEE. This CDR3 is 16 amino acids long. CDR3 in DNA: TGTGCCAGCAGCGCCGAGGAGGGACTAGCGAGGTATGAGCAGTTCTTC. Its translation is CASSAEEGLARYEQFF.

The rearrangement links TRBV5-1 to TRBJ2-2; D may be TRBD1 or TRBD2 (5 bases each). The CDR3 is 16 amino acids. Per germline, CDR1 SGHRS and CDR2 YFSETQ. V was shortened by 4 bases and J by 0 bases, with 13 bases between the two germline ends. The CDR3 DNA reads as TGCGCCAGCAGCCCGACCCCGGGGCCGAACACCGGGGAGCTGTTTTTT. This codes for CASSPTPGPNTGELFF. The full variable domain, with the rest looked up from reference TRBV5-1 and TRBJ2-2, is KAGVTQTPRYLIKTRGQQVTLSCSPISGHRSVSWYQQTPGQGLQFLFEYFSETQRNKGNFPGRFSGRQFSNSRSEMNVSTLELGDSALYLCASSPTPGPNTGELFFGEGSRLTVL.

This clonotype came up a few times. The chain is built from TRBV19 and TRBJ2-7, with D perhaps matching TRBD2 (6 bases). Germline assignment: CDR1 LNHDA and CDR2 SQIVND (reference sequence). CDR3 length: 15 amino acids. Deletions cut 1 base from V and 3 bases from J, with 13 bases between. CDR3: CASSIVTSSIYEQYF. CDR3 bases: TGTGCCAGTAGTATAGTCACTAGCAGCATCTACGAGCAGTACTTC.

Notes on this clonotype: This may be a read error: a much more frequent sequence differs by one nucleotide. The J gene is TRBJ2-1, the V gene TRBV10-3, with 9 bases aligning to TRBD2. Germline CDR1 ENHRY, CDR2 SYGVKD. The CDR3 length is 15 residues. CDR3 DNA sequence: TGTGCCATCAGTGACCCTGGGACTAGCCCCAATGGGCAGTTCTTC. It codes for CAISDPGTSPNGQFF.

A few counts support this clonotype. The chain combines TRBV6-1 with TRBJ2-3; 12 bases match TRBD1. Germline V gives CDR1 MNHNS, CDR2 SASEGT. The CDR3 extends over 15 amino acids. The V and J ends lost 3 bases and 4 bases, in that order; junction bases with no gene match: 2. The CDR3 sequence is CASSEGQGAADTQYF. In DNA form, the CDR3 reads TGTGCCAGCAGTGAGGGACAGGGGGCCGCAGATACGCAGTATTTT.

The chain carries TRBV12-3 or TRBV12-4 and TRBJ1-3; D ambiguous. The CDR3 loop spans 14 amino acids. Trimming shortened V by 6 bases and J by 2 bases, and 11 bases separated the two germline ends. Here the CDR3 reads CASSYASTGNTIYF. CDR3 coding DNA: TGTGCCAGCAGCTACGCCTCTACTGGAAACACCATATATTTT.

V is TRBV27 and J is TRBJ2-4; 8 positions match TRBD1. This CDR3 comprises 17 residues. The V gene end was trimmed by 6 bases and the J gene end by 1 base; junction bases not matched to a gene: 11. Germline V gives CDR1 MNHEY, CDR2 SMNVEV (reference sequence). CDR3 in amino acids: CASRGRGLFPAKNIQYF. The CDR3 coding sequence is TGTGCCAGCAGGGGCAGGGGGCTTTTTCCGGCCAAAAACATTCAGTACTTC.

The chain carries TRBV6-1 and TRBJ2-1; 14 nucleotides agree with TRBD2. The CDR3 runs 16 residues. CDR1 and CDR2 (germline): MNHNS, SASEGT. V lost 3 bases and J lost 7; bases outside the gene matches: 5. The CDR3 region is CASSDRGTSGRNEQFF. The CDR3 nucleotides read TGTGCCAGCAGTGATAGGGGGACTAGCGGGAGAAATGAGCAGTTCTTC.

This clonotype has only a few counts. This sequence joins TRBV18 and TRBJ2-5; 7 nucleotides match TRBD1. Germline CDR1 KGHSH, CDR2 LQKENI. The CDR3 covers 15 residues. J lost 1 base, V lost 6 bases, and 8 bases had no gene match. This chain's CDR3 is CASSLGQVLQETQYF. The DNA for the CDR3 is TGTGCCAGCTCTCTCGGACAGGTTCTCCAAGAGACCCAGTACTTC.

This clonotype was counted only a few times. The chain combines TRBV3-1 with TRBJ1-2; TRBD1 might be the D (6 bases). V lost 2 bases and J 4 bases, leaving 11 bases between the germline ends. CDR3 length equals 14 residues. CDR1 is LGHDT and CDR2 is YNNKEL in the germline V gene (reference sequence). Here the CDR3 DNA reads TGTGCCAGCAGCCAACCCACAGGGTTCTATGGCTACACCTTC. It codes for CASSQPTGFYGYTF.

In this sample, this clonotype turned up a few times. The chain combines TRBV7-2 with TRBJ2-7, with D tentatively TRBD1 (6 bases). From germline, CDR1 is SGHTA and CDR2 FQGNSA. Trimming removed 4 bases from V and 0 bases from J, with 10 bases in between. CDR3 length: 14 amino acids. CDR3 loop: CASSWTDLSYEQYF. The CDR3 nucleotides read TGTGCCAGCAGCTGGACAGACCTCTCCTACGAGCAGTACTTC.

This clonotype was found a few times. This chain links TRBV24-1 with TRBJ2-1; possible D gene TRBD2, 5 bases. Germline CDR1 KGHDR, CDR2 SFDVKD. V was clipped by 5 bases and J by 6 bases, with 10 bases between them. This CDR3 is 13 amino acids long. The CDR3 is CATSGNRGNEQFF. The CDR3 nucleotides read TGTGCCACCAGTGGTAACCGGGGCAATGAGCAGTTCTTC.